This T cell receptor beta chain was obtained from a study of shared clonotypes between healthy human individuals. Turning to the study itself: Plates per donor: three CD4 naive, three CD4 memory, two CD8 naive, one CD8 memory.

Repertoires were generated with immunoSEQ multiplex PCR, while TCRdb's copy carries only in-frame clones and drops some. The sample includes about 2.4 million clones, 93% of them seen just once. Everyone who donated was a Caucasian adult who lived in Nashville, Tennessee. The study separated CD4+ cells into CD45RA+ naive and CD45RA-negative memory subsets. Germline V lookup: CDR1 SQVTM, CDR2 ANQGSEA. The CDR3 runs 18 residues. Trimming took 0 bases from V and 2 from J, leaving 20 bases between them. The source is a young man in good health. Some clones in this sample may be carry-over from other donors' samples. Sequencing used naive CD4+ T cells from PBMCs. This sample's subset: CD45RA+ positively selected. The gene calls are TRBV29-1 and TRBJ2-1; TRBD1 is a possible D gene (6 bases). CDR3 nucleotides: TGCAGCGTTGAAGACGGCACAGGGAACAGTATCACCTACAATGAGCAGTTCTTC. Its protein is CSVEDGTGNSITYNEQFF.